The 28 T cell receptor beta chains in this list originate from one sample, sequenced in a study of neurological immune-mediated disorders (dated by TCRdb to about 2019). Library preparation used 5' RACE. These reads were obtained on an Illumina HiSeq 2500. TCRdb itself trimmed the public reads at Q25 with fastp, ran MiXCR and retained productive beta chains. Rows matching on CDR3 protein sequence are summarized as one entry with the most common DNA and genes. A total of about 33,000 distinct CDR3 sequences appear in this sample, about 1.4% of them only once. The ten most abundant clones make up approximately 9.2% of the sample. Sequencing used PBMCs. Every receptor here comes from a woman aged 25 to 39 with multiple sclerosis.

This clonotype was seen ten or more times. Here the CDR3 omits its conserved ending phenylalanine or tryptophan, so a read error is the likely source. The chain has TRBV9 and TRBJ2-5; no clear D. This CDR3 is built from 15 residues. V was clipped by 0 bases and J by 5 bases, with 14 bases between them. Germline values: CDR1 SGDLS, CDR2 YYNGEE. CDR3 residues: CASSVVPDLGETQYC. The CDR3 nucleotides read TGTGCCAGCAGCGTAGTCCCGGACCTCGGGGAGACCCAGTACTGC.

This clonotype was picked up many times. The chain employs TRBV7-2 and TRBJ2-3; TRBD2 aligns across 9 bases. The CDR3 runs 14 residues. J gave up 3 bases and V 5 bases, and 3 bases lay outside the gene matches. Per the germline V gene, CDR1 is SGHTA and CDR2 is FQGNSA. The chain's CDR3 is CASSPGLATDTQYF. The CDR3 DNA sequence: TGTGCCAGCAGCCCGGGACTAGCTACAGATACGCAGTATTTT.

This clonotype was counted ten times or more. The rearrangement joins TRBV6-2 or TRBV6-3 to TRBJ1-1; the match to TRBD1 covers 7 bases. CDR1 is MNHEY and CDR2 is SVGEGT in the germline V gene. The V gene end was trimmed by 5 bases and the J gene end by 1 base; junction bases not matched to a gene: 4. The CDR3 sequence is 14 residues long. The CDR3 protein is CASSLQGKNTEAFF. The CDR3 region has the DNA TGTGCCAGCAGTCTACAGGGGAAGAACACTGAAGCTTTCTTT.

This clonotype was recorded at least ten times. V is TRBV5-5 and J is TRBJ1-2, with 7 positions matching TRBD1. Germline loops: CDR1 SGHKS, CDR2 YYEKEE (reference sequence). This CDR3 contains 13 residues. V trimming: 6 bases; J trimming: 3 bases; junction bases outside the gene matches: 5. For the CDR3, the DNA is TGTGCCAGCACCCGTCAGGGGGACTATGGCTACACCTTC. As protein: CASTRQGDYGYTF.

This clonotype was counted ten times or more. The chain links TRBV12-3 or TRBV12-4 to TRBJ2-1; the match to TRBD1 covers 7 bases. The V segment lost 6 bases and the J segment 2 bases; nucleotides outside the gene matches: 4. This CDR3 spans 14 amino acids. The CDR3 spells CASRPQGPYNEQFF. The DNA of the CDR3 is TGTGCCAGCAGGCCACAGGGGCCCTACAATGAGCAGTTCTTC.

This clonotype was counted many times. The gene calls are TRBV7-2 and TRBJ2-3; no reliable D call. V was clipped by 0 bases and J by 1 base, with 11 bases between them. The germline V gene encodes CDR1 SGHTA and CDR2 FQGNSA. The CDR3 runs to 16 residues. The CDR3, as DNA: TGTGCCAGCAGCTTAGCGGGCTCCCTACGCACAGATACGCAGTATTTT. This translates into CASSLAGSLRTDTQYF.

This clonotype was counted ten times or more. The V gene is TRBV6-2 or TRBV6-3, the J gene TRBJ2-5; TRBD2 aligns across 11 bases. CDR1 is MNHEY and CDR2 is SVGEGT in the germline V gene. With 5 bases clipped from V and 1 base from J, the junction kept 3 bases outside the gene matches. This CDR3 has 15 residues. Here the CDR3 DNA reads TGTGCCAGCAGTAAACTAGCGGGAGTCCAAGAGACCCAGTACTTC. It encodes CASSKLAGVQETQYF.

This clonotype was detected many times. The V and J genes are TRBV18 and TRBJ2-7; D gene ambiguous. Germline assignment: CDR1 KGHSH and CDR2 LQKENI. Trimming cost V 3 bases and J 6 bases, with 12 bases left between them. This CDR3 has 13 residues. The CDR3 reads CASSPRSFSEQYF. The CDR3 coding sequence is TGTGCCAGCTCACCGAGGAGTTTTAGCGAGCAGTACTTC.

As regards this clonotype: A much larger clone sits a single nucleotide away, making a read error possible. A read error is likely, as this CDR3 ends without the conserved phenylalanine or tryptophan. The DNA is omitted, as the CDR3 cannot be located on it reliably, and the CDR3 follows TCRdb's listing. This chain links TRBV18 with TRBJ2-7. The V gene's germline CDR1 is KGHSH and CDR2 LQKENI. The CDR3 is 11 amino acids long, termini counted. CDR3 loop: CASSPAGDKYY.

This clonotype was observed at least ten times. The J gene is TRBJ2-3, the V gene TRBV20-1; D is unclear. Trimming removed 6 bases from V and 3 bases from J, with 13 bases in between. The CDR3 is made up of 13 amino acids. CDR1 is DFQATT and CDR2 is SNEGSKA in the germline V gene (reference sequence). The CDR3 bases are TGCAGTGCCGTCGACGGCATTACAGATACGCAGTATTTT. This codes for CSAVDGITDTQYF.

This clonotype showed up many times. The chain carries TRBV7-2 and TRBJ2-6; no clear D. Germline V gene sequence: CDR1 SGHTA, CDR2 FQGNSA. This CDR3 region has 15 residues. V shed 2 bases and J shed 0 bases, with 5 bases lying between them. CDR3: CASSLWNSGANVLTF. CDR3 sequence (DNA): TGTGCCAGCAGCTTATGGAACTCTGGGGCCAACGTCCTGACTTTC.

In its sample, this clonotype was seen many times. CDR3 bases: TGTGCCAGCAGTTTGCTAGCGGGGCCCACAGATACGCAGTATTTT. Protein product: CASSLLAGPTDTQYF. V usage is TRBV12-3 or TRBV12-4 and J usage is TRBJ2-3, with 9 bases lining up with TRBD2. Losses at the gene ends were 3 bases for V and 2 bases for J; bases not matched to a gene: 3. The CDR3 has 15 amino acids.

This clonotype was seen many times. The CDR3 region has the DNA TGTGCCAGCAGCCAAGTCAGGGGCACTGAAGCTTTCTTT. Residues: CASSQVRGTEAFF. The chain uses TRBV14 and TRBJ1-1; tentatively, D is TRBD1 (6 bases). The V gene lost 1 base and the J gene lost 4 bases, with 7 bases spanning the gap. Per germline, CDR1 SGHDN and CDR2 FVKESK. This CDR3 has 13 amino acids.

This clonotype was detected many times. V usage is TRBV9 and J usage is TRBJ1-5, with D uncertain. Germline-derived CDR1 and CDR2 are SGDLS and YYNGEE. V was trimmed by 4 bases and J by 9 bases, leaving 8 bases between them. The CDR3 spans 11 residues. The CDR3 nucleotides read TGTGCCAGCAGCACACCAGGGCCCCAGCATTTT. Translation gives CASSTPGPQHF. Complete variable domain (other parts from reference TRBV9 and TRBJ1-5): DSGVTQTPKHLITATGQRVTLRCSPRSGDLSVYWYQQSLDQGLQFLIQYYNGEERAKGNILERFSAQQFPDLHSELNLSSLELGDSALYFCASSTPGPQHFGDGTRLSIL.

In this sample, this clonotype turned up many times. The V gene is TRBV5-1, the J gene TRBJ1-5, with D hard to call. Trimming left V 1 base short and J 3 bases short, with 8 bases between. CDR1 is SGHRS, CDR2 YFSETQ, per germline. The length of the CDR3 is 14 residues. In DNA form, the CDR3 reads TGCGCCAGCAGCTTGCCGGGTGTCAATCAGCCCCAGCATTTT. As protein: CASSLPGVNQPQHF.

Many counts were recorded for this clonotype. V usage is TRBV3-1 and J usage is TRBJ2-5, with TRBD2 as a possible D gene (6 bases). Trimming took 0 bases from V and 1 from J, leaving 9 bases between them. This CDR3 contains 15 residues. In germline, CDR1 is LGHDT, CDR2 YNNKEL (reference sequence). The CDR3 DNA is TGTGCCAGCAGCCAAGATTGGAGGGGCCAAGAGACCCAGTACTTC. Its protein is CASSQDWRGQETQYF.

This clonotype was observed many times. The chain combines TRBV7-2 with TRBJ2-7; a weak D match, TRBD2 (5 bases). The germline CDR1 and CDR2 sequences are SGHTA and FQGNSA. V was pared by 10 bases and J by 2 bases, with 18 bases between. The CDR3 length is 14 residues. Here the CDR3 reads CATTQWTPPYEQYF. CDR3 nucleotide sequence: TGTGCCACAACACAGTGGACTCCACCCTACGAGCAGTACTTC. Drawing the rest from reference TRBV7-2 and TRBJ2-7, the complete variable domain is GAGVSQSPSNKVTEKGKDVELRCDPISGHTALYWYRQSLGQGLEFLIYFQGNSAPDKSGLPSDRFSAERTGGSVSTLTIQRTQQEDSAVYLCATTQWTPPYEQYFGPGTRLTVT.

This clonotype was observed many times. V gene TRBV7-2 combines with J gene TRBJ2-2; D ambiguous. From germline, CDR1 is SGHTA and CDR2 FQGNSA. V was clipped by 1 base and J by 4 bases, with 13 bases between them. The length of the CDR3 is 16 residues. The CDR3: CASSLVSRMITGELFF. Here the CDR3 DNA reads TGTGCCAGCAGCTTAGTTTCCCGGATGATCACCGGGGAGCTGTTTTTT.

In this sample, this clonotype turned up many times. This sequence joins TRBV7-2 and TRBJ2-1; a weak D match, TRBD1 (5 bases). CDR3 length: 16 residues. Trimming shortened V by 0 bases and J by 5 bases, and 14 bases separated the two germline ends. Germline values: CDR1 SGHTA, CDR2 FQGNSA. The CDR3 DNA reads as TGTGCCAGCAGCTTAGCCAGGGTAGTGTACAACAATGAGCAGTTCTTC. This encodes CASSLARVVYNNEQFF.

The V call is TRBV7-6, the J call TRBJ2-7, with D possibly being TRBD1 or TRBD2 (7 bases each). The ends were cut back, 4 bases at V and 2 bases at J, with 9 bases in the middle. This CDR3 has 13 amino acids. The germline V gene has CDR1 SGHVS and CDR2 FNYEAQ. The CDR3 DNA follows: TGTGCCAGCAGCTCAGGGGGGGCCTACGAGCAGTACTTC. Translation: CASSSGGAYEQYF.

This clonotype was found many times. The junction differs from germline at one of its ends, possibly a read error. The V and J genes are TRBV29-1 and TRBJ2-1; no definite D call. Per germline, CDR1 SQVTM and CDR2 ANQGSEA. The CDR3 length is 14 residues. The CDR3 nucleotides read TGCAGCGTTGAATCCTGGGCCGGTGAAAATGAGCTGTTCTTC. This encodes CSVESWAGENELFF.

This clonotype was seen many times. The J gene is TRBJ1-6, the V gene TRBV20-1, with 8 nucleotides matching TRBD1. The CDR3 is made up of 13 amino acids. J was trimmed by 7 bases and V by 5 bases; bases with no gene match: 4. Germline V gene lookup returns CDR1 DFQATT and CDR2 SNEGSKA (reference sequence). The CDR3 protein is CSAWTGSNSPLHF. In nucleotides, the CDR3 is TGCAGTGCTTGGACAGGGAGCAATTCACCCCTCCACTTT.

About this clonotype itself: With a much larger clone just one base away, this may be a read error. A read error is likely, as this CDR3 ends without the conserved phenylalanine or tryptophan. The V and J genes are TRBV20-1 and TRBJ1-2; a weak D match, TRBD1 (5 bases). The CDR3 has 12 amino acids. The V end was cut by 4 bases, the J end by 6 bases, with 12 bases between. The germline CDR1 and CDR2 sequences are DFQATT and SNEGSKA (reference sequence). The CDR3 sequence is CSAIKGRDGYTI. The CDR3 region has the DNA TGCAGTGCTATCAAGGGGAGAGATGGCTACACCATC.

This clonotype was counted at least ten times. The J gene is TRBJ2-2, the V gene TRBV7-8; D is perhaps TRBD1 or TRBD2 (5 bases each). The CDR3 sequence is 15 residues long. Trimming took off 5 bases at V and 6 bases at J, with 16 bases between the two ends. The germline V gene has CDR1 SGHVS and CDR2 FQNEAQ. CDR3 sequence reads: CASSDGAVGAGELFF. The DNA for the CDR3 is TGTGCCAGCAGCGACGGGGCAGTAGGGGCCGGGGAGCTGTTTTTT.

This clonotype occurred many times. The chain recombines TRBV12-3 or TRBV12-4 with TRBJ1-2, with D maybe TRBD1 (5 bases). With 8 bases removed from V and 0 bases from J, the gap between germline ends came to 10 bases. The CDR3 has 13 residues. The CDR3 here is CASGRAPNYGYTF. In nucleotides, the CDR3 is TGTGCCAGCGGCAGGGCACCTAACTATGGCTACACCTTC.

This clonotype was observed many times. This chain links TRBV12-3 or TRBV12-4 with TRBJ2-5; no clear D gene. Trimming removed 3 bases from V and 5 bases from J, with 16 bases in between. The CDR3 totals 15 residues. CDR3 sequence: CASSFAQASGETQYF. CDR3 nucleotides: TGTGCCAGCAGTTTCGCTCAGGCTTCTGGGGAGACCCAGTACTTC.

This clonotype was seen at least ten times. V usage is TRBV9 and J usage is TRBJ2-3; D might be TRBD1 or TRBD2, each matching 5 bases. V was clipped by 3 bases and J by 0 bases, with 14 bases between them. This CDR3 has 16 residues. Germline V gene sequence: CDR1 SGDLS, CDR2 YYNGEE. The CDR3 DNA sequence: TGTGCCAGCAGCGGCGAAGGGGACCCGAGCACAGATACGCAGTATTTT. This sequence encodes CASSGEGDPSTDTQYF.

This clonotype was counted ten times or more. V and J are TRBV7-8 and TRBJ1-6; possibly TRBD1 for D (5 bases). In germline, CDR1 is SGHVS, CDR2 FQNEAQ. Deletions cut 4 bases from V and 3 bases from J, with 10 bases between. The CDR3 spans 15 residues. DNA of the CDR3: TGTGCCAGCAGCTACACGGGGGGCTATAATTCACCCCTCCACTTT. Translated: CASSYTGGYNSPLHF.